The rows below give T cell receptor beta chains drawn from one sample of a study of T-cell memory formation after mild COVID-19. TCRdb reprocessed the 5' RACE reads via MiXCR and lists one record per CDR3 protein. The data contain 350,000 to 500,000 distinct CDR3 sequences, 23% of them singletons. The sequenced sample was PBMCs or a T cell subset sorted from them (not recorded which). These TCRs come from an adult woman who had mild COVID-19 (a few samples of this study predate the infection). Cell type and time point are not known. Each CDR3 is given with its conserved first and last residue. A D gene is named only where the DNA matches it firmly.

>.|TRBV6-5|TRBJ2-7
CASSHGTDSSYEQYF
>.|TRBV30|TRBJ2-7
CAWSVKQASYEQYF
>TRBD1|TRBV27|TRBJ1-2
CASSREDRASVTTGYTF
>.|TRBV4-1|TRBJ2-7
CASSVHQGYEQYF
>.|TRBV6-5|TRBJ1-5
CASNTGNQPQHF
>.|TRBV30|TRBJ1-1
CAWISPRRGTNEAFF
>.|TRBV6-5|TRBJ1-1
CASSYPRGGATEAFF
>.|TRBV7-2|TRBJ2-2
CASSSAPTNTGELFF
>.|TRBV20-1|TRBJ2-7
CSAPGRYEQYF
>TRBD1|TRBV5-5|TRBJ1-1
CASSSGTGGEAFF
>TRBD2|TRBV20-1|TRBJ2-1
CSGEGLLAGTSYNEQFF
>TRBD1|TRBV10-3|TRBJ2-7
CAIRPGQGAEGEQYF
>.|TRBV29-1|TRBJ2-1
CSVVRAAATSYNEQFF
>.|TRBV4-2|TRBJ2-5
CASSQEGDRRGETQYF
>TRBD1|TRBV6-5|TRBJ2-7
CASSLSGQGVYEQYF
>TRBD1|TRBV5-1|TRBJ2-5
CASSPMGQIQETQYF
>.|TRBV6-5|TRBJ2-2
CASSLQESTGELFF
>.|TRBV9|TRBJ1-2
CASGGFLYGYTF
>.|TRBV13|TRBJ1-1
CASAPSGLGATEAFF
>.|TRBV7-2|TRBJ1-6
CASSLSELSLHF
>.|TRBV29-1|TRBJ2-1
CSVPGSEQFF
>TRBD1|TRBV12-3/TRBV12-4|TRBJ2-1
CASSFRTGSNEQFF
>TRBD2|TRBV6-6|TRBJ2-7
CASSSSGSSAYEQYF
>.|TRBV12-3/TRBV12-4|TRBJ2-1
CASSFRSYNEQFF
>TRBD1|TRBV11-2|TRBJ2-2
CASSPMGQVHVELFF
>TRBD2|TRBV7-9|TRBJ2-3
CASSLVGGGNTDTQYF
>.|TRBV7-9|TRBJ1-2
CASSSDDGGYTF
>.|TRBV3-1|TRBJ2-5
CASSQDIVADAMYQETQYF
>.|TRBV18|TRBJ2-7
CASSPVQGAGGEQYF
>.|TRBV3-1|TRBJ2-1
CASSQDWAGAAYNEQFF
>.|TRBV9|TRBJ2-5
CASSVALPLGAQYF
>TRBD2|TRBV5-1|TRBJ2-5
CASSLALSLAGRGETQYF
>TRBD1|TRBV25-1|TRBJ2-3
CASSELTGPSSTDTQYF
>.|TRBV7-2|TRBJ1-1
CASDSGRMNTEAFF
>.|TRBV7-2|TRBJ2-5
CASSPGSFQETQYF
>TRBD2|TRBV24-1|TRBJ2-1
CATSDLAGVGYEQFF
>TRBD2|TRBV7-3|TRBJ2-5
CASSFGRSRGGQETQYF
>.|TRBV5-1|TRBJ2-2
CASSLVTGQTGELFF